These T cell receptor beta chains were read from a single sample in a study of T cell responses to AZD1222 COVID-19 vaccine. Using immunoSEQ multiplex PCR, the repertoire was profiled, and TCRdb retains in-frame clones only, with some absent. The sample records about 190,000 clones, 80% to 95% being singletons. Sequencing was performed on peripheral blood, taken on day 0 of AZD1222 vaccination. Receptors originate from an adult in good health. Both conserved end residues are part of each CDR3. A D gene is named only where the DNA matches it firmly. Not every row has a clone size; where given, it reads once, few, many or a size class.

CDR3 DNA,CDR3 protein,J gene,CDR3 length,clone size,V gene,D gene
TGTGCCAGCAGTTACCCTCCGGCCCTTCAAGAGACCCAGTACTTC,CASSYPPALQETQYF,TRBJ2-5,15,once,TRBV6-2/TRBV6-3,.
TGTGCCAGCAACGGAGCGGAAGACCAGCCCCAGCATTTT,CASNGAEDQPQHF,TRBJ1-5,13,.,TRBV2,.
TGTGCCATCAGTGAGTCCCCCTCCGGGACAGGGCTCTATGGCTACACCTTC,CAISESPSGTGLYGYTF,TRBJ1-2,17,.,TRBV10-3,TRBD1
TGTGCCAGCAGCCAAGATGGAGGGGGAGCTAACTATGGCTACACCTTC,CASSQDGGGANYGYTF,TRBJ1-2,16,.,TRBV4-2,.
TGTGCCAGCAGCCCGACAGGGGGCTTCGACGAGCAGTACTTC,CASSPTGGFDEQYF,TRBJ2-7,14,.,TRBV3-1/TRBV3-2,TRBD1
TGTGCCAGCACCGAACAAACCGGAGCCCATGGCTACACCTTC,CASTEQTGAHGYTF,TRBJ1-2,14,few,TRBV2,.
TGTGCCAGCCACCTCGGGACTTATAGCAATCAGCCCCAGCATTTT,CASHLGTYSNQPQHF,TRBJ1-5,15,.,TRBV6-5,.
TGCGCCAGCAGCTCCGGGACAGGCAATCAGCCCCAGCATTTT,CASSSGTGNQPQHF,TRBJ1-5,14,.,TRBV5-1,TRBD1
TGCGCCAGCAGCCAATGGGGTACGGGGAGGGAGACCCAGTACTTC,CASSQWGTGRETQYF,TRBJ2-5,15,.,TRBV4-1,.
TGCAGCGTTGAGGGACTAGCGGGGGCCTACGAGCAGTACTTC,CSVEGLAGAYEQYF,TRBJ2-7,14,.,TRBV29-1,TRBD2
TGTGCCAGTACTAAGGGTTATGGGACAGGGACCTACGAGCAGTACTTC,CASTKGYGTGTYEQYF,TRBJ2-7,16,few,TRBV19,TRBD1
TGTGCCAGCAGCTCATGGACTAGCGGGCGATACGAGCAGTACTTC,CASSSWTSGRYEQYF,TRBJ2-7,15,.,TRBV5-4,TRBD2
TGCGCCAGCAGGTTCGGACGTTACTCTGGGGCCAACGTCCTGACTTTC,CASRFGRYSGANVLTF,TRBJ2-6,16,once,TRBV5-1,.
TGTGCCAGCAGCCAAGTAGGCGGGACAGGGGGGTACGAGCAGTACTTC,CASSQVGGTGGYEQYF,TRBJ2-7,16,.,TRBV14,TRBD1